Listed below are T cell receptor beta chains from one sample, sequenced in a study of quantifying T cell responses using KT2 cells. One entry per CDR3 protein, called by TCRdb with MiXCR from the UMI-ligation and nested PCR reads. The sample holds some 33,000 distinct CDR3 sequences, 10% to 13% seen once. Material: PBMCs spiked with cells of the T cell clone KT2. All receptors come from a human donor. CDR3s include the opening cysteine and the closing phenylalanine or tryptophan. A D gene is named only where the DNA matches it firmly. Some rows mark clone size as missing; the rest say once, few, many or name a class of expanded clone.

D gene	V gene	J gene	clone size	CDR3 protein	CDR3 DNA
.	TRBV3-1	TRBJ2-2	.	CASSQQNTGELFF	TGTGCCAGCAGCCAGCAAAACACCGGGGAGCTGTTTTTT
TRBD2	TRBV3-1	TRBJ2-1	.	CASSQDSPSGGLSSYNEQFF	TGTGCCAGCAGCCAAGATTCCCCTAGCGGGGGCCTGAGCTCCTACAATGAGCAGTTCTTC
TRBD1	TRBV7-3	TRBJ2-1	few	CASSPDRGLSNEQFF	TGTGCCAGCAGCCCTGACAGGGGGCTAAGCAATGAGCAGTTCTTC
.	TRBV29-1	TRBJ1-2	many	CSVQGFDYGYTF	TGCAGCGTACAGGGATTCGACTATGGCTACACCTTC
.	TRBV5-6	TRBJ2-2	few	CASSNSRSTGELFF	TGTGCCAGCAGCAACTCCCGGTCCACCGGGGAGCTGTTTTTT
TRBD1	TRBV12-3/TRBV12-4	TRBJ2-1	few	CASSFLTGERDEQFF	TGTGCCAGCAGTTTCCTGACAGGGGAGAGGGATGAGCAGTTCTTC
.	TRBV18	TRBJ2-1	few	CASSPQTGWNEQFF	TGTGCCAGCTCACCACAAACAGGGTGGAATGAGCAGTTCTTC
.	TRBV30	TRBJ2-4	.	CAWSRLLAAKNIQYF	TGTGCCTGGAGTCGACTCCTAGCGGCCAAAAACATTCAGTACTTC
.	TRBV12-3/TRBV12-4	TRBJ2-7	.	CASSLDRLHEQYF	TGTGCCAGCAGTTTAGACAGATTGCACGAGCAGTACTTC
.	TRBV10-3	TRBJ1-2	.	CAISDMEGYGYTF	TGTGCCATCAGTGATATGGAGGGCTATGGCTACACCTTC
.	TRBV19	TRBJ1-5	.	CATRIETNQPQHF	TGTGCCACCAGAATCGAGACCAATCAGCCCCAGCATTTT
TRBD1	TRBV15	TRBJ2-2	.	CATSRDPTGASTGELFF	TGTGCCACCAGCAGAGATCCAACAGGGGCCAGCACCGGGGAGCTGTTTTTT
TRBD1	TRBV12-3/TRBV12-4	TRBJ2-7	few	CASSRTGGLDEQYF	TGTGCCAGCAGTCGGACAGGGGGTTTGGACGAGCAGTACTTC
.	TRBV29-1	TRBJ2-7	few	CSVEAGTYEQYF	TGCAGCGTTGAGGCGGGTACCTACGAGCAGTACTTC
TRBD1	TRBV30	TRBJ2-3	.	CAWSPGQGLREYF	TGTGCCTGGAGTCCGGGACAGGGCCTTCGGGAGTATTTT
TRBD1	TRBV19	TRBJ2-1	few	CASSTDRVNEQFF	TGTGCCAGTAGTACCGACAGGGTGAATGAGCAGTTCTTC
.	TRBV6-5	TRBJ2-5	few	CASSYLARGGKETQYF	TGTGCCAGCAGTTACCTAGCTCGAGGAGGGAAAGAGACCCAGTACTTC
TRBD1	TRBV5-1	TRBJ2-7	many	CASRQGSYEQYF	TGCGCCAGTAGACAGGGGAGCTACGAGCAGTACTTC
.	TRBV7-7	TRBJ2-2	.	CASSLNPPGANTGELFF	TGTGCTAGCAGCTTAAACCCACCGGGAGCGAACACCGGGGAGCTGTTTTTT
.	TRBV14	TRBJ1-2	few	CASSHGRNYGYTF	TGTGCCAGCAGCCATGGTAGGAACTATGGCTACACCTTC
.	TRBV3-1	TRBJ2-1	few	CASSPNSYNEQFF	TGTGCCAGCAGCCCCAACTCCTACAATGAGCAGTTCTTC
.	TRBV30	TRBJ2-3	many	CAWSVGGGSTDTQYF	TGTGCCTGGAGTGTAGGTGGGGGTAGCACAGATACGCAGTATTTT
.	TRBV6-6	TRBJ1-4	few	CASSYVGNEKLFF	TGTGCCAGCAGTTACGTCGGTAATGAAAAACTGTTTTTT